Here is one T cell receptor (delta chain) with its context. Its matching antigen is unknown. Given a much more abundant clone one base away, this may be a read error. The identical CDR3 is also encoded by other nucleotide sequences in the sample. The entry originates in a study of gammadelta T cells in human blood. Study-wide points: Polyclonal expansion of innate γδ T cells after birth appeared microbially driven.

The germline V gene has CDR1 GEAIGNYY and CDR2 EKD. This CDR3 comprises 19 residues. TCRdb re-called the RT-PCR reads using CATT. Altogether roughly 280 delta-chain clones are present, around a third being singletons, with the ten largest covering around a third. This clonotype was sampled from a newborn. V gene TRDV2 combines with J gene TRDJ3, with TRDD3 identical over 8 bases. Sequenced: Vgamma9Vdelta2 gamma-delta T cells from cord blood. The CDR3 region has the DNA TGTGCCTGTGACCCGGTACTGGGGATACATTTCTGGGACACTCGACAGATGTTTTTC. Its translation is CACDPVLGIHFWDTRQMFF.